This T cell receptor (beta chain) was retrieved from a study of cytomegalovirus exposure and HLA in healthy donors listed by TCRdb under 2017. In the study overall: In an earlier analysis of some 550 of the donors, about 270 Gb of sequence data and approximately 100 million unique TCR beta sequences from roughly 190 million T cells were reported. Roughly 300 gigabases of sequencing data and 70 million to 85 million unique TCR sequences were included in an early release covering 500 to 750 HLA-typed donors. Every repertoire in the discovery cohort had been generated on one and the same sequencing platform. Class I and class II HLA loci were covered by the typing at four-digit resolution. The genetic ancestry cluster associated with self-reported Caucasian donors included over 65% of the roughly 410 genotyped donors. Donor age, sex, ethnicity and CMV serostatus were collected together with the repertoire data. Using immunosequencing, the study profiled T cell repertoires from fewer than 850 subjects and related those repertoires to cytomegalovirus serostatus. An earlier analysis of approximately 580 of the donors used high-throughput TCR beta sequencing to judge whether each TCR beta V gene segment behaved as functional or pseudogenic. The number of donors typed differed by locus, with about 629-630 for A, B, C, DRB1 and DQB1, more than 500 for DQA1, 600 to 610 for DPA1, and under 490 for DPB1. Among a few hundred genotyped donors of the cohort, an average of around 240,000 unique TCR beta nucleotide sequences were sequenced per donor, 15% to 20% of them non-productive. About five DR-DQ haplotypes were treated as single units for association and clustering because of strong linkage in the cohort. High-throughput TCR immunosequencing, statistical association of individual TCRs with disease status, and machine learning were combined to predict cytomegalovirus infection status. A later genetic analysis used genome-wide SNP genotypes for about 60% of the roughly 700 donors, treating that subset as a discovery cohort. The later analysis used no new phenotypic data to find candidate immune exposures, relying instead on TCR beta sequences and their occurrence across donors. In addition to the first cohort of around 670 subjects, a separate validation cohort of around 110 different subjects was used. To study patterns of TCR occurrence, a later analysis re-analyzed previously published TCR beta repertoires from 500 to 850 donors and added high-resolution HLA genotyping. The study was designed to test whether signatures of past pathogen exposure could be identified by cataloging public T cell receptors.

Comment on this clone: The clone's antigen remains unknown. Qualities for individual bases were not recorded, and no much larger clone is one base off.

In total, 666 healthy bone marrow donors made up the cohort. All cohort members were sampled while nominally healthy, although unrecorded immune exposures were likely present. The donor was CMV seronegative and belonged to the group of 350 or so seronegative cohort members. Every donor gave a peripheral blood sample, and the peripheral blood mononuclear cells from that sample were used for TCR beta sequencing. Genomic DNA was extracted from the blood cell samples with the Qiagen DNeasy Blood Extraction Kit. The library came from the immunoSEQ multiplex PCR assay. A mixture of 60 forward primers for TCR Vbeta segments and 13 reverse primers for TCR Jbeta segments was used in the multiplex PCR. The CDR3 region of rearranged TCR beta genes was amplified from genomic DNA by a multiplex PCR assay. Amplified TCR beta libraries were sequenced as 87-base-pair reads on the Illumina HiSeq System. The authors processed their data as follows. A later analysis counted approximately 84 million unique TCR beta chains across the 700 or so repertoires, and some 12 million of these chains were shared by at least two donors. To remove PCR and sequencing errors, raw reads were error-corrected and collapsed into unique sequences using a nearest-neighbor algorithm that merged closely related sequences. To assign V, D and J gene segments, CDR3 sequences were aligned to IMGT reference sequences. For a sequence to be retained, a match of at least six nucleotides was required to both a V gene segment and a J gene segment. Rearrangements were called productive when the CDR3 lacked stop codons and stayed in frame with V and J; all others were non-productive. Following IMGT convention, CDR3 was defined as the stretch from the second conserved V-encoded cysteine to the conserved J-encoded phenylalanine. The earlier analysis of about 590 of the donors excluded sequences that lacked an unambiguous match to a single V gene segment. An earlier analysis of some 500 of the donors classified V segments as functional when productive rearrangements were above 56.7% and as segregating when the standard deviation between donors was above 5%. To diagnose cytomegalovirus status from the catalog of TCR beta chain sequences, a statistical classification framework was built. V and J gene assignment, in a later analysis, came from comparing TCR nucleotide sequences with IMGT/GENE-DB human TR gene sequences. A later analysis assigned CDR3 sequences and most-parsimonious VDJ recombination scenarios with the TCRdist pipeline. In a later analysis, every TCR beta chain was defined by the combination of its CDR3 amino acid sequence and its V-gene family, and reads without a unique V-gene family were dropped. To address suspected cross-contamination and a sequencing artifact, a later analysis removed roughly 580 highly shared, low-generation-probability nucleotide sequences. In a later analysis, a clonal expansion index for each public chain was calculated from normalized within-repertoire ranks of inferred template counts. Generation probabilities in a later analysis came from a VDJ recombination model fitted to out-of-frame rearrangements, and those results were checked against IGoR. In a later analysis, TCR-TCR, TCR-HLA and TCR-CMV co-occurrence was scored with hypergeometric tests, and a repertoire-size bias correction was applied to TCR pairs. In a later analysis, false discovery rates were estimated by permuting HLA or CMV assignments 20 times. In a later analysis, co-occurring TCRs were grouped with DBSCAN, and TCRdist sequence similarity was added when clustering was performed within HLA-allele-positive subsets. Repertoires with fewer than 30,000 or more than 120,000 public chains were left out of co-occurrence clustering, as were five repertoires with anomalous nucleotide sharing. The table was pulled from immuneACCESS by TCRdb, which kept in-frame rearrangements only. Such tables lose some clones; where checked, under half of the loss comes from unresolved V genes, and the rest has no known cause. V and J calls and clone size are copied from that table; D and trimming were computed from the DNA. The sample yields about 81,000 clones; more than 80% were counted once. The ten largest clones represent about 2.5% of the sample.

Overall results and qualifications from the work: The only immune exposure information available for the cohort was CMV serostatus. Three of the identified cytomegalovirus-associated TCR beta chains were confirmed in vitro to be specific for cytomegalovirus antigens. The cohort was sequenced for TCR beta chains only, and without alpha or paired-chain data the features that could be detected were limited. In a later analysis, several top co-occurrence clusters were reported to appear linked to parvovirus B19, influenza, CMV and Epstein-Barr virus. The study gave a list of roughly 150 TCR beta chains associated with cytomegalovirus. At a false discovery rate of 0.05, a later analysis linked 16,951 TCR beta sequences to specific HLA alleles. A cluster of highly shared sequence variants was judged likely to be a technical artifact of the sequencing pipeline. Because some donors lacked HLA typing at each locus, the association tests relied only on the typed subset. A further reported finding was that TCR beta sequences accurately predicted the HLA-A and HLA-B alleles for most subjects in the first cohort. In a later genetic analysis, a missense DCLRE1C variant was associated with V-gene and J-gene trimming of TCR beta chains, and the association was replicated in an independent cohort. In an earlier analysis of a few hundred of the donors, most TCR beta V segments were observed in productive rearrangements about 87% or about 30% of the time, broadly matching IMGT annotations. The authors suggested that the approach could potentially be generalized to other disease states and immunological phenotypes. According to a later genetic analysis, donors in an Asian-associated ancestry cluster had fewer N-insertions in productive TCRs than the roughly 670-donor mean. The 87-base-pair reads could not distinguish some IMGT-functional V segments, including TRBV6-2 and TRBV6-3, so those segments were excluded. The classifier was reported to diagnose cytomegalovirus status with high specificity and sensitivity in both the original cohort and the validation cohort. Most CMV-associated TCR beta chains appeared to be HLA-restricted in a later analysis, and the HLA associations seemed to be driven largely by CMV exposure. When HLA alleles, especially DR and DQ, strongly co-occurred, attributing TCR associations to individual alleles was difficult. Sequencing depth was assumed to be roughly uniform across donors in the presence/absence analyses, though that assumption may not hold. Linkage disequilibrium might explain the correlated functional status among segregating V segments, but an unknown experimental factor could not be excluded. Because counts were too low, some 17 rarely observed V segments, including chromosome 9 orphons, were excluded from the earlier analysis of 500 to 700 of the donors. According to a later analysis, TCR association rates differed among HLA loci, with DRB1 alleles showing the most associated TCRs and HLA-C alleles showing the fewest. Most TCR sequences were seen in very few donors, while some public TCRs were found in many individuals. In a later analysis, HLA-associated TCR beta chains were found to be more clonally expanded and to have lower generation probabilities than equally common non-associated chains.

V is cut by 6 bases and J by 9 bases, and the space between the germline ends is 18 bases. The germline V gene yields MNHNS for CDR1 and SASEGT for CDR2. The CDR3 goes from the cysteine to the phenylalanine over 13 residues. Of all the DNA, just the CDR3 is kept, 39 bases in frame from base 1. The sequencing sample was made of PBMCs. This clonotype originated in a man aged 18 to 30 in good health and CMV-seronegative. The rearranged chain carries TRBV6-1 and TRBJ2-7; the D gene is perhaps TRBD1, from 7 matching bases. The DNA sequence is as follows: TGTGCCAGCAGGGCCGGGAGACAGGGATCGCAGTACTTC. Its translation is CASRAGRQGSQYF.